These T cell receptor beta chains were read from a single sample in a study of T cell changes during pregnancy in multiple sclerosis. Using immunoSEQ multiplex PCR, the repertoire was profiled, and TCRdb retains in-frame clones only, with some absent. The sample yields under 35,000 clones, around 91% seen once. The sequences come from CD4+ T cells from peripheral blood mononuclear cells, collected in the third trimester of pregnancy. The receptors come from a female donor in good health, enrolled as a control in a pregnancy study. CDR3s include the opening cysteine and the closing phenylalanine or tryptophan. A D gene is named only where the DNA matches it firmly. Not every row has a clone size; where given, it reads once, few, many or a size class.

v_call	clone_size	j_call	d_call	cdr3_aa	cdr3_nt
TRBV4-1	-	TRBJ1-4	-	CASSQAGHLFGEKLFF	TGCGCCAGCAGCCAAGCGGGACACCTTTTCGGGGAAAAACTGTTTTTT
TRBV30	-	TRBJ1-2	-	CAWSVGISNYGYTF	TGTGCCTGGAGTGTGGGCATATCTAACTATGGCTACACCTTC
TRBV7-8	-	TRBJ1-1	-	CASSHGAGAWNTEAFF	TGTGCCAGCAGCCACGGGGCGGGGGCATGGAACACTGAAGCTTTCTTT
TRBV19	-	TRBJ2-5	TRBD2	CASSGEGIHQETQYF	TGTGCCAGTAGCGGGGAGGGGATCCACCAAGAGACCCAGTACTTC
TRBV7-2	-	TRBJ2-2	-	CASSFFGLALDGELFF	TGTGCCAGCAGCTTTTTCGGGCTAGCTTTGGACGGGGAGCTGTTTTTT
TRBV29-1	once	TRBJ2-2	-	CSVEDPQGHSTGELFF	TGCAGCGTTGAAGACCCGCAGGGGCATTCAACCGGGGAGCTGTTTTTT
TRBV6-5	-	TRBJ2-7	TRBD1	CASRRDRAREQYF	TGTGCCAGCAGGCGGGACAGGGCCCGAGAGCAGTACTTC
TRBV12-5	few	TRBJ2-5	TRBD1	CASGLTLDRALETQYF	TGTGCTAGTGGTTTGACGCTTGACAGGGCCTTAGAGACCCAGTACTTC
TRBV7-8	-	TRBJ1-2	-	CASSATVQYGYTF	TGTGCCAGCAGCGCGACCGTACAGTATGGCTACACCTTC
TRBV25-1	-	TRBJ2-2	-	CACRGPLGGELFF	TGTGCCTGTAGGGGCCCCCTAGGCGGGGAGCTGTTTTTT
TRBV7-8	-	TRBJ1-2	TRBD1	CASSYRTGEGNYGYTF	TGTGCCAGCAGCTACCGGACAGGGGAAGGGAACTATGGCTACACCTTC
TRBV7-2	-	TRBJ2-7	-	CASSFPGSEQYF	TGTGCCAGCAGCTTTCCCGGGAGTGAGCAGTACTTC
TRBV7-9	-	TRBJ2-5	TRBD2	CASSTSDRETQYF	TGTGCCAGCAGCACTAGCGATCGAGAGACCCAGTACTTC
TRBV2	-	TRBJ1-2	-	CASTPQGTVNYGYTF	TGTGCCAGCACTCCCCAGGGGACGGTGAACTATGGCTACACCTTC
TRBV11-2	-	TRBJ1-2	-	CASSLRQTYGYTF	TGTGCCAGCAGCTTAAGACAGACCTATGGCTACACCTTC
TRBV12-2	-	TRBJ2-1	-	CASRLAGTSGGAHNEQFF	TGTGCAAGTCGCTTAGCCGGGACTAGCGGGGGGGCGCACAATGAGCAGTTCTTC
TRBV18	-	TRBJ2-3	TRBD2	CASSRREGKTDTQYF	TGTGCCAGCTCACGGAGGGAGGGCAAGACAGATACGCAGTATTTT
TRBV12-5	-	TRBJ2-1	TRBD1	CASADRGPSYNEQFF	TGTGCTAGTGCAGACAGGGGCCCCTCCTACAATGAGCAGTTCTTC
TRBV19	-	TRBJ1-6	-	CASRTKSTYNSPLHF	TGTGCCAGTAGGACAAAGAGCACCTATAATTCACCCCTCCACTTT
TRBV9	-	TRBJ2-5	-	CASSVEGAQETQYF	TGTGCCAGCAGCGTAGAAGGGGCCCAAGAGACCCAGTACTTC
TRBV5-4	-	TRBJ1-6	-	CASSLVQANSPLHF	TGTGCCAGCAGCTTAGTCCAGGCCAATTCACCCCTCCACTTT
TRBV7-9	-	TRBJ2-5	-	CASSYRLFETQYF	TGTGCCAGCAGCTATAGATTGTTTGAGACCCAGTACTTC
TRBV29-1	-	TRBJ1-1	-	CSGLTVSNTEAFF	TGCAGCGGGCTGACAGTTTCGAACACTGAAGCTTTCTTT
TRBV11-3	-	TRBJ1-1	-	CASSPGITAFGTEAFF	TGTGCCAGCAGCCCAGGGATTACGGCGTTTGGCACTGAAGCTTTCTTT
TRBV5-1	-	TRBJ2-3	TRBD1	CASSTGQGASDTQYF	TGCGCCAGCAGCACCGGACAGGGGGCATCAGATACGCAGTATTTT
TRBV19	-	TRBJ2-7	-	CASSMGQVSYEQYF	TGTGCCAGTAGTATGGGCCAGGTCTCCTACGAGCAGTACTTC
TRBV2	few	TRBJ1-1	-	CASRVEEVSTEAFF	TGTGCCAGCAGGGTGGAGGAGGTAAGCACTGAAGCTTTCTTT
TRBV7-2	once	TRBJ1-3	-	CASSSSSGNTIYF	TGTGCCAGCAGTAGTTCCTCTGGAAACACCATATATTTT
TRBV7-2	-	TRBJ2-7	TRBD2	CASSQTSGGLYEQYF	TGTGCCAGCAGCCAGACTAGCGGGGGACTCTACGAGCAGTACTTC
TRBV14	-	TRBJ1-1	-	CASSPGPNTEAFF	TGTGCCAGCAGCCCAGGGCCGAACACTGAAGCTTTCTTT
TRBV30	-	TRBJ1-4	-	CAWSVGTGNEKLFF	TGTGCCTGGAGTGTAGGCACAGGAAATGAAAAACTGTTTTTT